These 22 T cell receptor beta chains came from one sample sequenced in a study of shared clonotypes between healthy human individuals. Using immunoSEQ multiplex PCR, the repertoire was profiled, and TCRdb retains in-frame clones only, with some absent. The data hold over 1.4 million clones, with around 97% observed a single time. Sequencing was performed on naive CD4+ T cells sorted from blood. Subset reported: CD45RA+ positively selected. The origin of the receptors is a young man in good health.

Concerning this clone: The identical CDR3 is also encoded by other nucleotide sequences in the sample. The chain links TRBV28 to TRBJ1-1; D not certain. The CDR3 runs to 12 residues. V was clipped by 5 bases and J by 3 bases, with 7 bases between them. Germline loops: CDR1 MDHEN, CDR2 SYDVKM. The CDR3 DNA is TGTGCCAGCAGTCAAGGGTACACTGAAGCTTTCTTT. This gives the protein CASSQGYTEAFF.

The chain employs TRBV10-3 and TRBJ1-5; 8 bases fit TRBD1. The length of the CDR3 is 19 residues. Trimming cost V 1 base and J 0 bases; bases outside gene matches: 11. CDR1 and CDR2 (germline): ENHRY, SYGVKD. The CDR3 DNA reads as TGTGCCATCAGTGAGTTAAGGACAGGGCCGCTTATTAGCAATCAGCCCCAGCATTTT. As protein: CAISELRTGPLISNQPQHF.

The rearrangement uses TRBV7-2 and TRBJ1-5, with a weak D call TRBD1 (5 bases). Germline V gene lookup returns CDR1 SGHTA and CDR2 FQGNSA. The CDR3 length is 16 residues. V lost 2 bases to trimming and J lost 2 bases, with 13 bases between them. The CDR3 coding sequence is TGTGCCAGCAGCTTATCGGGGGGGTGGGGCAATCAGCCCCAGCATTTT. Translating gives CASSLSGGWGNQPQHF.

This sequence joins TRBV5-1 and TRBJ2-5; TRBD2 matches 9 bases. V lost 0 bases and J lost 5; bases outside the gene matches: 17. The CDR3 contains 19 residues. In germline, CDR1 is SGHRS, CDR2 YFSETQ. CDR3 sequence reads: CASSLAILDGGRAWETQYF. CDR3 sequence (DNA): TGCGCCAGCAGCTTGGCCATCTTAGATGGCGGGAGGGCCTGGGAGACCCAGTACTTC.

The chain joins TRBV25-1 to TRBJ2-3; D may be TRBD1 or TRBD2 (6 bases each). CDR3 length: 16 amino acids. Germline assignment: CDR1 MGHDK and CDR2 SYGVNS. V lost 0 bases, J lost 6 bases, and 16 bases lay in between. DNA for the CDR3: TGTGCCAGCAGTGAATATAGGGCGGAGGGGGTGGATACGCAGTATTTT. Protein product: CASSEYRAEGVDTQYF.

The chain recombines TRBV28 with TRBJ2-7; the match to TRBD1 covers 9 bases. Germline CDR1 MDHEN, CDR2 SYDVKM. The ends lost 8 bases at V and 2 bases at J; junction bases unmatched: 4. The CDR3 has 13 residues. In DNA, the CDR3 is TGTGCCAGCCTCGGGACAGGGCCCTACGAGCAGTACTTC. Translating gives CASLGTGPYEQYF.

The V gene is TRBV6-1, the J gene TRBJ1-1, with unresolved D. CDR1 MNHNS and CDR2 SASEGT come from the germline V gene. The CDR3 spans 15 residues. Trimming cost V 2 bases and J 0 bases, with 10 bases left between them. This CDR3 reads CASSELGNMNTEAFF. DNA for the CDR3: TGTGCCAGCAGTGAATTAGGGAACATGAACACTGAAGCTTTCTTT.

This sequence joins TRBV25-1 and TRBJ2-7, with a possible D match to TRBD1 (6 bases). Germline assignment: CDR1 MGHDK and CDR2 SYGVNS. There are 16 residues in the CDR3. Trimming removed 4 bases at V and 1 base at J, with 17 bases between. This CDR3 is CASSGGPGESSYEQYF. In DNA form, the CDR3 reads TGTGCCAGCAGTGGTGGTCCAGGGGAAAGTTCCTACGAGCAGTACTTC.

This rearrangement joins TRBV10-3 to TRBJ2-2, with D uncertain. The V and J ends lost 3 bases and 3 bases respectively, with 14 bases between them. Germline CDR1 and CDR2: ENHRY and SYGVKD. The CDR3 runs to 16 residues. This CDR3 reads CAISDSKRLYTGELFF. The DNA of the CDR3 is TGTGCCATCAGTGATTCGAAGAGACTTTACACCGGGGAGCTGTTTTTT.

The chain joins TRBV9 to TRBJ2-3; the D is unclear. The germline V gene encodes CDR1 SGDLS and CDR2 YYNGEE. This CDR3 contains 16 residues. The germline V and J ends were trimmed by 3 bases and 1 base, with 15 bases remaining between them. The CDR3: CASSAWAVTGTDTQYF. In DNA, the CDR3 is TGTGCCAGCAGCGCCTGGGCAGTGACTGGCACAGATACGCAGTATTTT.

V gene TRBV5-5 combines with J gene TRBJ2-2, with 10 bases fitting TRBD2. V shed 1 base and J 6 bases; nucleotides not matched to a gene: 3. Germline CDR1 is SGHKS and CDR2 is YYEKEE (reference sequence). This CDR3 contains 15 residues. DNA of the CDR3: TGTGCCAGCAGCTTGTACGGACTAGCGGCCGGGGAGCTGTTTTTT. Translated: CASSLYGLAAGELFF.

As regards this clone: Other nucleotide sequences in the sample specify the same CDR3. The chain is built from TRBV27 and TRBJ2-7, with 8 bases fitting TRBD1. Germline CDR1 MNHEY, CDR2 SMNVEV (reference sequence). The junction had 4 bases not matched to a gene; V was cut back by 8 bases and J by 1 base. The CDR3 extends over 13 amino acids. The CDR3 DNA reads TGTGCCAGCGGTAGACAGGGGTCCTACGAGCAGTACTTC. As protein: CASGRQGSYEQYF.

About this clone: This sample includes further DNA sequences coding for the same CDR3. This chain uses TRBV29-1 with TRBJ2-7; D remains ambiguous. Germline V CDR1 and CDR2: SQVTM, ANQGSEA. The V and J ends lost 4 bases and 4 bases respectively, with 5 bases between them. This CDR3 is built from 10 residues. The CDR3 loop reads CSVGGYEQYF. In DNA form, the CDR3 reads TGCAGCGTTGGGGGATACGAGCAGTACTTC.

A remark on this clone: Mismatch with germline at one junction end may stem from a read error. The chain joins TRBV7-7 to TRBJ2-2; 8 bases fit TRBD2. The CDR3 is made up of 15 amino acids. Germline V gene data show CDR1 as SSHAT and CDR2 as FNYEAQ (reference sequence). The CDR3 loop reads CASSLAGRDTGELFF. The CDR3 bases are TGTGCTAGCAGCTTAGCCGGGAGGGACACCGGGGAGCTGTTTTTT.

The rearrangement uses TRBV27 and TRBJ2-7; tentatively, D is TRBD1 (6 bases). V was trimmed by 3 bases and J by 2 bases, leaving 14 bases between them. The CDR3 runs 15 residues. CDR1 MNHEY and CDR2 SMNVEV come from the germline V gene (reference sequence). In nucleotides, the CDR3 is TGTGCCAGCAGTTTTACAGGGAACCCAACCTACGAGCAGTACTTC. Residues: CASSFTGNPTYEQYF.

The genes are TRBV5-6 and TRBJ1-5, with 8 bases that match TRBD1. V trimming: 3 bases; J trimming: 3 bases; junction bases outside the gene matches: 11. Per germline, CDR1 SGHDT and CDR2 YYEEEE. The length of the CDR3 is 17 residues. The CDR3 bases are TGTGCCAGCAGCTGGTCCTCTCCGGACAGGGACAATCAGCCCCAGCATTTT. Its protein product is CASSWSSPDRDNQPQHF. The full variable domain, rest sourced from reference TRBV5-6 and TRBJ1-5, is DAGVTQSPTHLIKTRGQQVTLRCSPKSGHDTVSWYQQALGQGPQFIFQYYEEEERQRGNFPDRFSGHQFPNYSSELNVNALLLGDSALYLCASSWSSPDRDNQPQHFGDGTRLSIL.

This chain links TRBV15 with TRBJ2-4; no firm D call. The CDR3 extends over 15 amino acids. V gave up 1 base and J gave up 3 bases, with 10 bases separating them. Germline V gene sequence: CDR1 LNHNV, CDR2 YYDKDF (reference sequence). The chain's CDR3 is CATSRGGIDKNIQYF. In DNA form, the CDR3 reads TGTGCCACCAGCAGAGGAGGTATCGACAAAAACATTCAGTACTTC.

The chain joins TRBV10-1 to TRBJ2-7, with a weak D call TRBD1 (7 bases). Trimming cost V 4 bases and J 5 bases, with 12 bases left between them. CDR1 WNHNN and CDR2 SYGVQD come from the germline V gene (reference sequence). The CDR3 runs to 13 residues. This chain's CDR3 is CASSGDRLDEQYF. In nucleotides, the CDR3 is TGCGCCAGCAGTGGGGACAGACTAGACGAGCAGTACTTC.

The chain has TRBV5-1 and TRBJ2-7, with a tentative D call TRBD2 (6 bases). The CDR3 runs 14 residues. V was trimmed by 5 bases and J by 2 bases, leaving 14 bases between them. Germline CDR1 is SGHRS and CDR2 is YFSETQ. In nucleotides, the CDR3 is TGCGCCAGCAGTCTCTCGGGGGACCCCTACGAGCAGTACTTC. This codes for CASSLSGDPYEQYF.

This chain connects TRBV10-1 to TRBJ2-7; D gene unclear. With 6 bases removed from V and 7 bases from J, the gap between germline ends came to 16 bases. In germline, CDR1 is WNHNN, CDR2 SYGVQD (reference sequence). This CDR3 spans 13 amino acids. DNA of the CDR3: TGCGCCAGCAGCAACCCTGGGGTTCGGGAGCAGTACTTC. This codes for CASSNPGVREQYF.

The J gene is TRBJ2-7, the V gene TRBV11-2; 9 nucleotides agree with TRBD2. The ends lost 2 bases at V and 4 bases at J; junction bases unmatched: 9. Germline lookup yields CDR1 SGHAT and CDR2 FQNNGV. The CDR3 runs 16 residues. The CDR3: CASSLMSAGGSYEQYF. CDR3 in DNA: TGTGCCAGCAGCTTAATGTCGGCGGGAGGGTCTTACGAGCAGTACTTC.

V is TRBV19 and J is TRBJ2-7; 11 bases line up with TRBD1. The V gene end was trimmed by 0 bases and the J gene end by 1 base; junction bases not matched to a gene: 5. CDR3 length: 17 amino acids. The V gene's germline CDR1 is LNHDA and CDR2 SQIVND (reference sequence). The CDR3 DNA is TGTGCCAGTAGTATAGATGGGGACAGGGGGAGTTCCTACGAGCAGTACTTC. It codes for CASSIDGDRGSSYEQYF.